The clone carrying this TCR beta chain is deemed medium-sized (0.01 to 0.1%) by its frequency. What it binds is unknown. Each sample's input was about 270 ng genomic DNA, 38,000 or so genome equivalents. The germline V gene has CDR1 MNHNS and CDR2 SASEGT. The CDR3 sequence is 15 residues long. This sample stems from a study of T cell clusters in autoimmune cytopenias. Whole-study results and caveats: TRB repertoire shifts in secondary cytopenia and chronic lymphocytic leukemia mostly reflected lymphoma, not autoimmunity.

TRB rearrangements were amplified by touch-down multiplex PCR with mixed TRB-A/B primers. After re-calling the multiplex PCR reads, TCRdb lists one entry per CDR3 protein, DNA absent. This sample's table reports around 7,000 distinct CDR3 sequences. The same data also contributed to another study, on T cell repertoires in aging, cancer and after chemotherapy. This second report adds: Donors were grouped into six age bands spanning 30 or younger through 70 or older. In healthy donors, age-related TCR diversity loss mainly reflected lost richness.

The source of this sequence is a human donor in good health. The chain has TRBV6-1 and TRBJ2-5; TCRdb picks TRBD2, but there is no DNA to check that call. The source material was peripheral blood. The CDR3 sequence: CASSDPGTFGETQYF.